A selection of T cell receptor beta chains follows, all from one sample in a study of cytomegalovirus exposure and HLA in healthy donors. Sequencing was performed with immunoSEQ multiplex PCR; in TCRdb, only in-frame clones are kept and a portion is missing. The sample includes tens of thousands of clones, 93% of them seen just once. The sequencing input was PBMCs. The source of these receptors is a woman aged 25 to 39 in good health and CMV-seropositive. The CDR3 runs from the conserved cysteine through the conserved F or W. A D gene is named only where the DNA matches it firmly. Only part of the rows carry a size: once, few, many, or a class if the clone is expanded.

V gene: TRBV5-6; clone size: NA; J gene: TRBJ2-7; D gene: TRBD2; CDR3 DNA: TGTGCCAGCAGCATGGGACTACGGGGGCAGTACTTC; CDR3 protein: CASSMGLRGQYF
V gene: TRBV4-3; clone size: once; J gene: TRBJ1-2; D gene: TRBD1; CDR3 DNA: TGCGCCAGCAGCCAAGTCGCCCGGACAGGGGGCGCGATTCAAGCTAACTATGGCTACACCTTC; CDR3 protein: CASSQVARTGGAIQANYGYTF
V gene: TRBV28; clone size: NA; J gene: TRBJ2-7; D gene: NA; CDR3 DNA: TGTGCCAGCAGTTGGGGCAACGAGCAGTACTTC; CDR3 protein: CASSWGNEQYF
V gene: TRBV7-3; clone size: NA; J gene: TRBJ2-3; D gene: NA; CDR3 DNA: TGTGCCAGCCCCGGTGGGGGCGGGCGCTTCACAGATACGCAGTATTTT; CDR3 protein: CASPGGGGRFTDTQYF
V gene: TRBV4-2; clone size: NA; J gene: TRBJ2-1; D gene: TRBD2; CDR3 DNA: TGTGCCAGCAGCCAAGTGGGACTAGCGGACAATGAGCAGTTCTTC; CDR3 protein: CASSQVGLADNEQFF
V gene: TRBV5-6; clone size: NA; J gene: TRBJ1-3; D gene: NA; CDR3 DNA: TGTGCCAGCAGCTTAGCCGACAGATCCCCAGATGATTTT; CDR3 protein: CASSLADRSPDDF
V gene: TRBV2; clone size: NA; J gene: TRBJ2-7; D gene: TRBD2; CDR3 DNA: TGTGCCACAGCGGGAGGGCCTGTCGAGCAATACTTC; CDR3 protein: CATAGGPVEQYF
V gene: TRBV28; clone size: NA; J gene: TRBJ2-1; D gene: NA; CDR3 DNA: TGTGCCAGCAGTCCACTACTGTTAGCAAGGTCCTACAATGAGCAGTTCTTC; CDR3 protein: CASSPLLLARSYNEQFF
V gene: TRBV2; clone size: NA; J gene: TRBJ2-1; D gene: TRBD2; CDR3 DNA: TGTGCCAGCATCCTAGCGGAGGATAACCATGAGCAGTTCTTC; CDR3 protein: CASILAEDNHEQFF
V gene: TRBV19; clone size: NA; J gene: TRBJ1-4; D gene: NA; CDR3 DNA: TGTGCCAGTAGTATAGGAAGAAGGGGGAGCGCAACTAATGAAAAACTGTTTTTT; CDR3 protein: CASSIGRRGSATNEKLFF
V gene: TRBV25-1; clone size: NA; J gene: TRBJ1-5; D gene: TRBD1; CDR3 DNA: TGTGCCAGCAGTGAATCGGACAGGGGTAGCAATCAGCCCCAGCATTTT; CDR3 protein: CASSESDRGSNQPQHF
V gene: TRBV11-3; clone size: NA; J gene: TRBJ2-1; D gene: NA; CDR3 DNA: TGTGCCAGCAGCCCGACGGCGGTAACGGGCAATGAGCAGTTCTTC; CDR3 protein: CASSPTAVTGNEQFF
V gene: TRBV27; clone size: NA; J gene: TRBJ2-2; D gene: TRBD1; CDR3 DNA: TGTGCCAGCAGTTTCCGGACAGGGAGCACCGGGGAGCTGTTTTTT; CDR3 protein: CASSFRTGSTGELFF
V gene: TRBV6-1; clone size: NA; J gene: TRBJ2-6; D gene: NA; CDR3 DNA: TGTGCCAGCAGTGAAGTCCTTAGCAACTCTGGGGCCAACGTCCTGACTTTC; CDR3 protein: CASSEVLSNSGANVLTF
V gene: TRBV18; clone size: NA; J gene: TRBJ2-3; D gene: NA; CDR3 DNA: TGTGCCAGCTCCCCCGTGGTGGGCCTCACAGATACGCAGTATTTT; CDR3 protein: CASSPVVGLTDTQYF
V gene: TRBV30; clone size: NA; J gene: TRBJ2-7; D gene: TRBD1; CDR3 DNA: TGTGCCTGGAGGGGACAGGGGGTCTACGAGCAGTACTTC; CDR3 protein: CAWRGQGVYEQYF
V gene: TRBV28; clone size: NA; J gene: TRBJ1-1; D gene: TRBD1; CDR3 DNA: TGTGCCAGCCGAAGATTCGGGACAGAGAACACTGAAGCTTTCTTT; CDR3 protein: CASRRFGTENTEAFF
V gene: TRBV5-1; clone size: once; J gene: TRBJ2-2; D gene: TRBD2; CDR3 DNA: TGCGCCAGCTCTGGGGGGGAGCGGGACACCGGGGAGCTGTTTTTT; CDR3 protein: CASSGGERDTGELFF